This TCR beta chain was identified in a study of T cell responses to AZD1222 COVID-19 vaccine. The CDR3 loop spans 13 amino acids. Measured with immunoSEQ multiplex PCR; TCRdb has only the in-frame clones, and not every one. The sample includes fewer than 100,000 clones, around 83% of them seen just once. The TCR was taken from an adult in good health. The sample was peripheral blood, taken on day 0 of AZD1222 vaccination. The chain couples TRBV21-1 to TRBJ2-5; the DNA was not compared with TRBD2, the D call given in the table. TRBV21-1 is reported as a pseudogene. The DNA for the CDR3 is TGTGCCAGCACCGAAACTAAGGAAGAGACCCAGTACTTC. The encoded protein is CASTETKEETQYF.